This T cell receptor (beta chain) was sequenced during a study of CD8 T cells in ankylosing spondylitis. Whole-study findings and limits: The authors found the disease-linked clones to be CD8+ and relatively rare in peripheral blood.

TCRdb itself ran the 5' RACE reads through MiXCR, one entry per CDR3 protein. The sample has 200,000 to 250,000 distinct CDR3 sequences; roughly 26% are singletons. About this clonotype itself: The target antigen is unknown.

Germline V lookup: CDR1 SGHKS, CDR2 YYEKEE (reference sequence). The V end was cut by 2 bases, the J end by 5 bases, with 20 bases between. The CDR3 loop spans 16 amino acids. The clonotype comes from a male donor with ankylosing spondylitis or in good health (not recorded which). The sequenced material came from blood, either unsorted or a sorted T cell fraction (not recorded which). V usage is TRBV5-5 and J usage is TRBJ2-7; weak D call: TRBD2 (5 bases). The CDR3 nucleotides are TGTGCCAGCAGCTTAATGATTGGGGTAGCGCGGAACGAGCAGTACTTC. This sequence encodes CASSLMIGVARNEQYF.